This record looks at one TCR beta chain sequence and its context. CDR1 and CDR2 (germline): LGHNT, FRNRAP. The CDR3 runs 19 residues. The V and J ends lost 2 bases and 4 bases respectively, with 26 bases between them. This sample is drawn from a study of blood T cell repertoires in COVID-19. Data came from immunoSEQ multiplex PCR; TCRdb stores just in-frame clones and leaves some out. The sample has about 130,000 clones; around 87% are singletons. The chain joins TRBV12-5 to TRBJ1-2; tentative D call: TRBD1 (5 bases). Sequencing was done on a sample of peripheral blood. The receptor was derived from a woman aged 55-70 years with acute or convalescent COVID-19. This CDR3 is CASGLHPLTGPGPSYGYTF. CDR3 in DNA: TGTGCTAGTGGTTTGCACCCCCTAACAGGCCCGGGCCCCTCCTATGGCTACACCTTC. Together with reference TRBV12-5 and TRBJ1-2, the CDR3 gives the full variable domain: DARVTQTPRHKVTEMGQEVTMRCQPILGHNTVFWYRQTMMQGLELLAYFRNRAPLDDSGMPKDRFSAEMPDATLATLKIQPSEPRDSAVYFCASGLHPLTGPGPSYGYTFGSGTRLTVV.